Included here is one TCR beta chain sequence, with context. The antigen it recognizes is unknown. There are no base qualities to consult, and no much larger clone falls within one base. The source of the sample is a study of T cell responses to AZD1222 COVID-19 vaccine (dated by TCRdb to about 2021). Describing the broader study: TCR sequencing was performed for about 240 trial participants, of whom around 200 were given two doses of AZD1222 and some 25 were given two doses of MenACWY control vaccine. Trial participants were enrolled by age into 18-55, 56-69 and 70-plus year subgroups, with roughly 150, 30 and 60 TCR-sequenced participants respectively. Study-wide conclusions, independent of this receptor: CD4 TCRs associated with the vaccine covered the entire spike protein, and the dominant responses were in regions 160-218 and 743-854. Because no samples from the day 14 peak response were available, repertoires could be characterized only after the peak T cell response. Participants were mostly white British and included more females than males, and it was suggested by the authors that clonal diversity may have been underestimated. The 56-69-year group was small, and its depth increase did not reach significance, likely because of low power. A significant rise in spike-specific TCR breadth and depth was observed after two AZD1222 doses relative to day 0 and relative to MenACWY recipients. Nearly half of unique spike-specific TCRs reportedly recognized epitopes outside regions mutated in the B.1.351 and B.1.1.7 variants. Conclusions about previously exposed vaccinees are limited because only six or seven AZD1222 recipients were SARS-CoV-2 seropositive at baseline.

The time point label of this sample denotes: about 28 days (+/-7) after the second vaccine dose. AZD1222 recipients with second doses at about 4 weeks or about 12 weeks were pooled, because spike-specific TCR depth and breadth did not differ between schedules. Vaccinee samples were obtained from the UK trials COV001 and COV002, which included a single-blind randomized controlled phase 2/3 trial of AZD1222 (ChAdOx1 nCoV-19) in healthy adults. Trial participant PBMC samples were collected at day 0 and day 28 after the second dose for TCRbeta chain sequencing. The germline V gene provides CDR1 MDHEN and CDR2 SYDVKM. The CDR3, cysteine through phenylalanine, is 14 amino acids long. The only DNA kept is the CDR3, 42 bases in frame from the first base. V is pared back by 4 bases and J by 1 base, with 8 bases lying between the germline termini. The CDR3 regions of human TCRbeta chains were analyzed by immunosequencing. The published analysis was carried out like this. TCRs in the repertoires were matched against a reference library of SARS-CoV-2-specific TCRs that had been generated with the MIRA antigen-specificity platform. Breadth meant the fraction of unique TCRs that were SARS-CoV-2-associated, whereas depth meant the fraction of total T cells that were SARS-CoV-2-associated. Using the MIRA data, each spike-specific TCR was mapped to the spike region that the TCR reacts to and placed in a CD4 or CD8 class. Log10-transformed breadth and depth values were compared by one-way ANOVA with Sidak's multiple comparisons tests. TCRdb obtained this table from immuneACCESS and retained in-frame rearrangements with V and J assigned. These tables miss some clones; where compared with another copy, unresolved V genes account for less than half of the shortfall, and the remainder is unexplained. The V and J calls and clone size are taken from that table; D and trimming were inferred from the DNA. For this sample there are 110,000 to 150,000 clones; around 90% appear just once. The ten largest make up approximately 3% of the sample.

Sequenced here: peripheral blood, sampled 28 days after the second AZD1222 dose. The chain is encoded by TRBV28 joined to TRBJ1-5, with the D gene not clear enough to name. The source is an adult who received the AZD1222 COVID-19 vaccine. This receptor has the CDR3 CASSSPTSNQPQHF. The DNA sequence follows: TGTGCCAGCAGTTCCCCAACGAGCAATCAGCCCCAGCATTTT.